This note documents a single TCR beta chain sequence. Its antigen specificity is not known. Base qualities are not recorded, but no much larger clone differs from it by a single base. The data are from a study of blood T cell repertoires in COVID-19 (TCRdb year 2020). Study-level background: Collaborator samples came from the United States, Italy and Spain and covered acute and convalescent phases of COVID-19. The prospective study material was composed of cDNA or gDNA derived from T cells, B-cell-depleted T cells, or PBMCs. Subjects who had been exposed to COVID-19, were actively infected with it, or had recovered from it provided the deeply sampled blood TCRbeta repertoires that made up the dataset. The repertoires were released in a freely available public database meant as a resource for research on the immune response to SARS-CoV-2. The samples were drawn from two sources: the first 160 participants of the ongoing ImmuneRACE study, and fewer than 1,500 subjects contributed by 6 global collaborators. The sample metadata nearly always contained a de-identified subject ID, COVID-19 status, age in years and sex. Where HLA class I and class II types were available, the types were taken from metadata supplied by the sample provider, not from assay-based typing.

TCRbeta CDR3 regions were amplified from genomic DNA by means of the immunoSEQ Assay, a bias-controlled multiplex PCR. Per the original workflow: Nucleated cell counts per sample were estimated from amplification of reference gene primers within the assay. To quantify the absolute abundance of each unique TCRbeta CDR3 rearrangement, sequence reads were collapsed and filtered. Productive Simpson clonality was computed per sample as the square root of Simpson's diversity index over productive rearrangements. What TCRdb holds here is the immuneACCESS table cut down to in-frame rearrangements. Part of the clones is not present; checked against another copy, under half of the missing clones reflect an unresolved V gene, and the others are unexplained. V and J calls and clone size are as listed in that table; D and trimming were resolved from the DNA. The sample table lists approximately 220,000 clones, about 87% of them with a count of one. The biggest ten clones account for more than 2.5% of the sample.

Reading the germline V gene gives CDR1 SGHAT and CDR2 FQNNGV. V trim: 5 bases; J trim: 2 bases; unmatched bases: 2. The CDR3 spans 14 residues, from the cysteine through the phenylalanine. Just CDR3 DNA is preserved here, 42 bases in frame from base 1. Participants in the prospective study were enrolled through a virtual design, were aged roughly 18 to 95 years, and lived in roughly 26 United States geographic areas. To assign participants to cohorts, the prospective study relied on clinical history that participants themselves reported in a screening survey and a study questionnaire. ImmuneRACE Cohort 3 recovered participants were defined by two consecutive negative NP/OP PCR tests, healthcare professional clearance, or symptom resolution. Mobile phlebotomists in the prospective study collected whole blood, serum and a nasopharyngeal or oropharyngeal swab from every participant. Participants in the prospective study had the option to provide additional blood draws and questionnaires over an approximately 2-month period. Blood samples from the prospective study were shipped frozen or at room temperature prior to DNA extraction.

Points the paper makes about the study in general: The amount of clinical and demographic metadata varied by source and participant and was provided uncurated.

The sample consisted of PBMCs or T cells enriched from blood (not recorded which). Recombination connected TRBV11-2 to TRBJ1-3, with 8 junctional bases fitting TRBD1. The clonotype comes from a woman aged 25 to 39 who had recovered from COVID-19. The CDR3 region has the sequence CASSRTGTGNTIYF. The DNA reads TGTGCCAGCAGCCGGACAGGGACTGGAAACACCATATATTTT.